These 32 T cell receptor beta chains share one sample of origin, sequenced in a study of graft-versus-host responses after intestinal transplantation. Antigens for these TCRs are unknown. Sequencing was performed with immunoSEQ multiplex PCR; in TCRdb, only in-frame clones are kept and a portion is missing. The sample contains around 71,000 clones, 90% to 95% of which appear only once. Sequenced material: unstimulated CD8+ T cells sorted from spleen or lymph node cells, taken before intestinal transplant. The receptors come from a human donor who received an intestinal transplant.

The gene calls are TRBV28 and TRBJ2-5; TRBD2 aligns across 9 bases. Matching the DNA end better, TRBJ2-7 makes the J call doubtful. This CDR3 is built from 14 residues. Germline lookup yields CDR1 MDHEN and CDR2 SYDVKM. CDR3 region: CASSSASGTSEQYF. In nucleotides, the CDR3 is TGTGCCAGCAGTTCGGCTAGCGGGACCAGCGAGCAGTACTTC.

This clone has a handful of counts. The chain uses TRBV4-2 and TRBJ1-1; the D gene is possibly TRBD1 (5 bases). V was clipped by 3 bases and J by 7 bases, with 6 bases between them. This CDR3 has 11 residues. Germline CDR1 reads LGHNA; CDR2 reads YNFKEQ. The chain's CDR3 is CASSQGGEAFF. Written as DNA, the CDR3 is TGTGCCAGCAGCCAGGGGGGTGAAGCTTTCTTT.

The rearrangement joins TRBV28 to TRBJ1-1, with D tentatively TRBD1 (5 bases). In germline, CDR1 is MDHEN, CDR2 SYDVKM. Trimming removed 2 bases from V and 6 bases from J, with 13 bases in between. This CDR3 has 14 residues. The CDR3 DNA is TGTGCCAGCAGTTTACAGGGTATCGGGTCTGAAGCTTTCTTT. This gives the protein CASSLQGIGSEAFF.

This rearrangement joins TRBV4-1 to TRBJ2-7, with TRBD1 matching over 7 bases. Germline V gene data show CDR1 as MGHRA and CDR2 as YSYEKL. J lost 13 bases, V lost 0 bases, and 3 bases had no gene match. CDR3 length equals 11 residues. CDR3 region: CASSQEDRNYF. CDR3 nucleotides: TGCGCCAGCAGCCAAGAGGACAGGAACTACTTC.

The rearrangement joins TRBV7-8 to TRBJ2-5; D perhaps matches TRBD1 (5 bases). The V end lost 1 base, the J end lost 5 bases, and 14 bases lay between the germline ends. The V gene's germline CDR1 is SGHVS and CDR2 FQNEAQ. The CDR3 has 15 residues. The chain's CDR3 is CASSLDLRAGETQYF. The CDR3 DNA follows: TGTGCCAGCAGCTTAGATCTCAGGGCTGGGGAGACCCAGTACTTC.

V gene TRBV2 combines with J gene TRBJ2-7; D uncertain. V was trimmed by 3 bases and J by 0 bases, leaving 0 bases between them. From germline, CDR1 is SNHLY and CDR2 FYNNEI. CDR3 length: 11 amino acids. Here the CDR3 reads CASSDSYEQYF. DNA of the CDR3: TGTGCCAGCAGTGACTCCTACGAGCAGTACTTC.

The CDR3 nucleotides read TGTGCCAGCAGTTCGACAGCAGCCAATGAGCAGTTCTTC. Translation: CASSSTAANEQFF. The J gene is TRBJ2-1, the V gene TRBV6-5; the D gene is possibly TRBD1 (5 bases). The germline V and J ends were trimmed by 4 bases and 6 bases, with 10 bases remaining between them. Germline V gene lookup returns CDR1 MNHEY and CDR2 SVGAGI. The CDR3 spans 13 residues.

The chain couples TRBV18 to TRBJ1-3; unclear D gene. The ends were cut back, 3 bases at V and 0 bases at J, with 9 bases in the middle. CDR3 length equals 15 residues. In germline, CDR1 is KGHSH, CDR2 LQKENI. CDR3 amino acids: CASSPDGSSGNTIYF. CDR3 nucleotides: TGTGCCAGCTCACCGGACGGCAGCTCTGGAAACACCATATATTTT.

The chain uses TRBV29-1 and TRBJ2-1; 11 bases are a match to TRBD2. Unmatched junction bases numbered 15, after V lost 1 base and J lost 1 base. The CDR3 is 20 residues long. Germline V lookup: CDR1 SQVTM, CDR2 ANQGSEA. CDR3 amino acids: CSVEGAWGLAERRSYNEQFF. The CDR3 DNA sequence: TGCAGCGTTGAAGGGGCCTGGGGACTAGCGGAGAGACGGTCCTACAATGAGCAGTTCTTC.

This chain uses TRBV27 with TRBJ1-5; D unresolved. This CDR3 comprises 14 residues. Germline V gene data show CDR1 as MNHEY and CDR2 as SMNVEV (reference sequence). V was cut by 2 bases and J by 4 bases, with 9 bases left in between. Here the CDR3 DNA reads TGTGCCAGCAGTTTAAGAGGATTAAATCAGCCCCAGCATTTT. Translated, it gives CASSLRGLNQPQHF.

The rearrangement joins TRBV25-1 to TRBJ2-5; 7 positions agree with TRBD1. CDR1 is MGHDK and CDR2 is SYGVNS in the germline V gene. V gave up 1 base and J gave up 2 bases; unmatched junction bases: 1. The CDR3 covers 14 residues. This CDR3 reads CASSESTGQETQYF. Here the CDR3 DNA reads TGTGCCAGCAGTGAATCGACAGGGCAAGAGACCCAGTACTTC.

The V and J genes are TRBV7-9 and TRBJ1-1; 8 bases match TRBD1. The CDR3 covers 15 residues. CDR1 and CDR2 (germline): SEHNR, FQNEAQ (reference sequence). V lost 1 base to trimming and J lost 4 bases; unmatched junction nucleotides: 5. CDR3 region: CASSLDRGIGTEAFF. In nucleotides, the CDR3 is TGTGCCAGCAGCTTAGACAGGGGGATTGGCACTGAAGCTTTCTTT.

The V gene is TRBV4-1, the J gene TRBJ1-4, with 8 bases that match TRBD1. This CDR3 has 16 amino acids. Trimming took 1 base from V and 6 from J; bases not matched to a gene: 7. Germline CDR1 reads MGHRA; CDR2 reads YSYEKL. The CDR3: CASSQVHTTGDEKLFF. The CDR3, as DNA: TGCGCCAGCAGCCAAGTCCATACGACAGGGGATGAAAAACTGTTTTTT.

The V call is TRBV9, the J call TRBJ2-3, with D hard to call. The CDR3 is 12 amino acids. With 3 bases removed from V and 6 bases from J, the gap between germline ends came to 8 bases. The germline gives CDR1 SGDLS, CDR2 YYNGEE. The CDR3 region has the DNA TGTGCCAGCAGCGGCCAGGTGGATACGCAGTATTTT. This gives the protein CASSGQVDTQYF.

V and J are TRBV9 and TRBJ1-4; perhaps TRBD1 as D (5 bases). CDR3 size: 15 residues. Trimming shortened V by 0 bases and J by 4 bases, and 10 bases separated the two germline ends. Germline V gene sequence: CDR1 SGDLS, CDR2 YYNGEE. The CDR3 nucleotides read TGTGCCAGCAGCGTAGAGGGGAATTTTAATGAAAAACTGTTTTTT. Encoded protein: CASSVEGNFNEKLFF.

This chain links TRBV4-1 with TRBJ1-3; D perhaps matches TRBD1 (6 bases). Trimming took off 1 base at V and 4 bases at J, with 11 bases between the two ends. The germline V gene encodes CDR1 MGHRA and CDR2 YSYEKL. The CDR3 is made up of 15 amino acids. CDR3 nucleotides: TGCGCCAGCAGCCAAGTTGCAGGGGCGGGAAACACCATATATTTT. Translation gives CASSQVAGAGNTIYF.

The chain couples TRBV27 to TRBJ2-7; D call uncertain. Germline V CDR1 and CDR2: MNHEY, SMNVEV (reference sequence). The V end lost 0 bases, the J end lost 3 bases, and 15 bases lay between the germline ends. The length of the CDR3 is 16 residues. CDR3 residues: CASSLSGRLNNYEQYF. In nucleotides, the CDR3 is TGTGCCAGCAGTTTATCCGGAAGATTGAATAACTACGAGCAGTACTTC.

This chain uses TRBV27 with TRBJ2-7; maybe TRBD2 (6 bases). Germline-derived CDR1 and CDR2 are MNHEY and SMNVEV (reference sequence). The CDR3 is 15 amino acids. V dropped 7 bases and J dropped 0 bases, with 16 bases sitting between them. The CDR3 here is CASKSLASSSYEQYF. The DNA of the CDR3 is TGTGCCAGCAAATCCCTAGCGAGCAGCTCCTACGAGCAGTACTTC.

This chain uses TRBV4-1 with TRBJ2-1; a possible D gene is TRBD1 (6 bases). Trimming took off 6 bases at V and 0 bases at J, with 9 bases between the two ends. This CDR3 spans 14 amino acids. Germline values: CDR1 MGHRA, CDR2 YSYEKL. The CDR3 region is CASRDRSSYNEQFF. The CDR3 coding sequence is TGCGCCAGCAGAGACAGGAGCTCCTACAATGAGCAGTTCTTC.

The genes are TRBV19 and TRBJ2-5; D might be TRBD1 (6 bases). TRBJ2-7 explains the end of the DNA better; the J call may be wrong. Per germline, CDR1 LNHDA and CDR2 SQIVND (reference sequence). The CDR3 has 17 amino acids. The CDR3 protein is CASSISRRGVRGYEQYF. Written as DNA, the CDR3 is TGTGCCAGTAGTATATCACGACGGGGAGTCAGGGGCTACGAGCAGTACTTC.

This chain joins TRBV6-5 and TRBJ2-1; 12 bases align to TRBD2. CDR3 length equals 15 residues. Germline-derived CDR1 and CDR2 are MNHEY and SVGAGI. The trim removed 2 bases at V and 6 bases at J, leaving 2 bases unmatched. The CDR3 region has the DNA TGTGCCAGCAGTTACGCGACTAGCGGGAGCAATGAGCAGTTCTTC. This encodes CASSYATSGSNEQFF.

This rearrangement joins TRBV4-2 to TRBJ2-2; 9 positions agree with TRBD1. Trimming at V came to 4 bases and at J to 4 bases, leaving 7 bases not matched to a gene. CDR3 size: 16 residues. CDR1 and CDR2 from the germline V gene are LGHNA and YNFKEQ. The CDR3 here is CASSPPGTGFTGELFF. For the CDR3, the DNA is TGTGCCAGCAGCCCCCCCGGGACAGGGTTCACCGGGGAGCTGTTTTTT.

The chain joins TRBV5-4 to TRBJ2-7; D remains unclear. The CDR3 is made up of 12 amino acids. Looked up from germline, CDR1 is SGHNT and CDR2 is YYREEE (reference sequence). Trimming took 0 bases from V and 6 from J, leaving 7 bases between them. The CDR3 is CASSLGPFEQYF. The CDR3 DNA is TGTGCCAGCAGCTTGGGCCCTTTCGAGCAGTACTTC.

This clone showed up just once. The rearrangement links TRBV2 to TRBJ2-7, with 11 nucleotides matching TRBD1. This CDR3 is 15 amino acids long. The V and J ends lost 6 bases and 5 bases, in that order; junction bases with no gene match: 9. CDR1 and CDR2 from the germline V gene are SNHLY and FYNNEI. In nucleotides, the CDR3 is TGTGCCAGCAGAGACGGGACAGGGGGTTACGACGAGCAGTACTTC. Protein: CASRDGTGGYDEQYF.

The V call is TRBV6-4, the J call TRBJ2-6; D ambiguous. The CDR3 runs to 15 residues. V lost 0 bases and J lost 0, with 3 bases in between. Germline V CDR1 and CDR2: MRHNA, SNTAGT. The CDR3 sequence: CASSDSSSGANVLTF. CDR3 coding DNA: TGTGCCAGCAGTGACTCGAGCTCTGGGGCCAACGTCCTGACTTTC.

The genes are TRBV7-9 and TRBJ1-1; TRBD1 matches 8 bases. The V and J ends lost 4 bases and 2 bases, in that order; junction bases with no gene match: 6. Per the germline V gene, CDR1 is SEHNR and CDR2 is FQNEAQ (reference sequence). The CDR3 runs to 15 residues. The CDR3 protein is CASSSPGTGNTEAFF. CDR3 nucleotides: TGTGCCAGCAGCTCACCAGGGACAGGAAACACTGAAGCTTTCTTT.

The chain is built from TRBV5-6 and TRBJ1-1; D unresolved. CDR3 size: 12 residues. Trimming pared 1 base from V and 5 bases from J, leaving 6 bases between. Germline assignment: CDR1 SGHDT and CDR2 YYEEEE. The CDR3 region has the DNA TGTGCCAGCAGCTTGATCCGGACTGAAGCTTTCTTT. It translates to CASSLIRTEAFF.

The chain couples TRBV27 to TRBJ2-7; D ambiguous. The germline V gene has CDR1 MNHEY and CDR2 SMNVEV (reference sequence). The CDR3 totals 11 residues. Trimming removed 8 bases at V and 2 bases at J, with 7 bases between. The CDR3 region is CASGIPYEQYF. The CDR3 nucleotides read TGTGCCAGCGGGATCCCCTACGAGCAGTACTTC.

This chain joins TRBV5-6 and TRBJ1-6, with D maybe TRBD1 (6 bases). The germline gives CDR1 SGHDT, CDR2 YYEEEE. V was clipped by 5 bases and J by 7 bases, with 19 bases between them. The CDR3 length is 16 residues. CDR3 protein: CASSNAAQGRNSPLHF. The CDR3 DNA follows: TGTGCCAGCAGTAACGCTGCACAGGGAAGGAATTCACCCCTCCACTTT. Full variable domain (rest looked up from reference TRBV5-6 and TRBJ1-6): DAGVTQSPTHLIKTRGQQVTLRCSPKSGHDTVSWYQQALGQGPQFIFQYYEEEERQRGNFPDRFSGHQFPNYSSELNVNALLLGDSALYLCASSNAAQGRNSPLHFGNGTRLTVT.

This chain's CDR3 is CATSGWVRDEQFF. The CDR3 DNA follows: TGTGCCACCAGCGGGTGGGTAAGGGATGAGCAGTTCTTC. The rearrangement joins TRBV15 to TRBJ2-1, with D unresolved. CDR1 LNHNV and CDR2 YYDKDF come from the germline V gene (reference sequence). V was trimmed by 5 bases and J by 8 bases, leaving 13 bases between them. CDR3 length: 13 residues. Using reference TRBV15 and TRBJ2-1 for the parts outside the CDR3, the full variable domain is DAMVIQNPRYQVTQFGKPVTLSCSQTLNHNVMYWYQQKSSQAPKLLFHYYDKDFNNEADTPDNFQSRRPNTSFCFLDIRSPGLGDTAMYLCATSGWVRDEQFFGPGTRLTVL.

This rearrangement joins TRBV28 to TRBJ2-2; 11 bases are shared with TRBD2. Germline V gives CDR1 MDHEN, CDR2 SYDVKM. This CDR3 is 16 amino acids long. With 1 base clipped from V and 5 bases from J, the junction kept 3 bases outside the gene matches. The CDR3 DNA follows: TGTGCCAGCAGTTTATTGACTAGCGGGGTAACCGGGGAGCTGTTTTTT. Protein: CASSLLTSGVTGELFF.

In this sample, this clone turned up once. The J gene is TRBJ1-1, the V gene TRBV13, with D perhaps TRBD1 (6 bases). V lost 5 bases to trimming and J lost 1 base, with 14 bases between them. CDR3 size: 15 residues. Germline CDR1 and CDR2: PRHDT and FYEKMQ (reference sequence). CDR3 sequence (DNA): TGTGCCAGCAGCGTGGGGGGCGCGGGGAACACTGAAGCTTTCTTT. It translates to CASSVGGAGNTEAFF.